This T cell receptor beta chain is drawn from a study of blood T cell repertoires in COVID-19. On the study more broadly: Both acute and convalescent COVID-19 samples were obtained from the United States, Italy and Spain.

Trimming pared 5 bases from V and 6 bases from J, leaving 24 bases between. The CDR3 consists of 17 residues. Per germline, CDR1 MNHNY and CDR2 SVGAGI (reference sequence). In the authors' methods: The assay estimated nucleated cells by amplifying reference gene primers. Clones were read by immunoSEQ multiplex PCR, and TCRdb kept only the in-frame ones, dropping some. The V and J calls and clone size come from that table; D and trimming were worked out from the DNA. The sample records more than 95,000 clones, approximately 85% being singletons. This clone was seen a handful of times. One Seattle source followed patients from active infection through their disease course.

The chain couples TRBV6-6 to TRBJ2-3; D perhaps matches TRBD1 (6 bases). The sequenced sample was peripheral blood. The sequence was obtained from a woman aged 80 or over with COVID-19, enrolled during active disease. The CDR3 sequence is CASSPYGLGPQGDTQYF. Here the CDR3 DNA reads TGTGCCAGCAGTCCCTACGGTCTAGGGCCCCAGGGGGATACGCAGTATTTT.